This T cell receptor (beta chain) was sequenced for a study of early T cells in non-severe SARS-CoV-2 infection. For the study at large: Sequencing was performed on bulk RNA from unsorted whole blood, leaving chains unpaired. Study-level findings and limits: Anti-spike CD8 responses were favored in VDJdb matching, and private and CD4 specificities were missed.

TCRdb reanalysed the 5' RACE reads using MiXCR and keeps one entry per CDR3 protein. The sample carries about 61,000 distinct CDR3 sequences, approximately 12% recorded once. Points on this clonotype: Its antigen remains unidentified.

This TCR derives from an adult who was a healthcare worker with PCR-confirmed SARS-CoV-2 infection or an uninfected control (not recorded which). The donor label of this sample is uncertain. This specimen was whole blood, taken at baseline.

CDR3 region: CASSSWDRNTEAFF. As DNA, the CDR3 is TGTGCCAGCAGTTCATGGGACAGGAACACTGAAGCTTTCTTT. The J gene is TRBJ1-1, the V gene TRBV2, with 7 bases fitting TRBD1. CDR1 and CDR2 from the germline V gene are SNHLY and FYNNEI. With 5 bases clipped from V and 1 base from J, the junction kept 4 bases outside the gene matches. CDR3 length equals 14 residues.